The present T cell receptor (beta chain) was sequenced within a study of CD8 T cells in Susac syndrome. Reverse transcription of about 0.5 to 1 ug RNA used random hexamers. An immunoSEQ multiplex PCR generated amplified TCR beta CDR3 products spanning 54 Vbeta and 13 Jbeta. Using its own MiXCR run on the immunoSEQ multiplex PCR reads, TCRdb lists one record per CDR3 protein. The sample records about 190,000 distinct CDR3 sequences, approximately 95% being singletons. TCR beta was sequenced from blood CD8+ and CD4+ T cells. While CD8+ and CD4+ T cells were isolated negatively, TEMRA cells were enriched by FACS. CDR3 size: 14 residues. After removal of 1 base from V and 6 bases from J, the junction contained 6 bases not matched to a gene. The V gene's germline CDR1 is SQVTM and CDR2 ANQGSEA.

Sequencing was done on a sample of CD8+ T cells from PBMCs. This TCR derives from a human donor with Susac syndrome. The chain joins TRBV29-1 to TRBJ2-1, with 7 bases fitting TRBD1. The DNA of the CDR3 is TGCAGCGTTGAAGGGGCAGGGGGTGGCAATGAGCAGTTCTTC. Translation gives CSVEGAGGGNEQFF.